This paragraph covers one T cell receptor (beta chain) sequence. No antigen is known for it. This sample was taken from a study of metastatic and nonmetastatic thyroid tumors. About the research overall: Samples came from malignant and benign thyroid patients, and repertoires were compared across blood and tumor or nodule tissue.

TCRdb ran MiXCR on the PCR reads. The sample includes approximately 7,000 clones, over 25% of them seen just once. The CDR3 loop spans 16 amino acids. Germline CDR1 and CDR2: DFQATT and SNEGSKA (reference sequence). Trimming left V 7 bases short and J 4 bases short, with 26 bases between. Study outcomes and limitations: According to reports, the diversity of TCR beta was significantly higher in malignant thyroid tumors than in benign nodules, and this held in both blood and tumor samples.

Prior to thyroid surgery, none of the patients had received any treatment. This receptor was taken from a female donor with papillary thyroid cancer or a benign thyroid nodule (not recorded which). Some clones in this sample may be carry-over from other donors' samples. The rearrangement uses TRBV20-1 and TRBJ2-7; perhaps TRBD2 as D (6 bases). Sequenced sample: tumor tissue. The CDR3 nucleotides are TGCAGTGTCAGAGCGGGTAGATGGGTGGTGGATTACGAGCAGTACTTC. Amino acids: CSVRAGRWVVDYEQYF.